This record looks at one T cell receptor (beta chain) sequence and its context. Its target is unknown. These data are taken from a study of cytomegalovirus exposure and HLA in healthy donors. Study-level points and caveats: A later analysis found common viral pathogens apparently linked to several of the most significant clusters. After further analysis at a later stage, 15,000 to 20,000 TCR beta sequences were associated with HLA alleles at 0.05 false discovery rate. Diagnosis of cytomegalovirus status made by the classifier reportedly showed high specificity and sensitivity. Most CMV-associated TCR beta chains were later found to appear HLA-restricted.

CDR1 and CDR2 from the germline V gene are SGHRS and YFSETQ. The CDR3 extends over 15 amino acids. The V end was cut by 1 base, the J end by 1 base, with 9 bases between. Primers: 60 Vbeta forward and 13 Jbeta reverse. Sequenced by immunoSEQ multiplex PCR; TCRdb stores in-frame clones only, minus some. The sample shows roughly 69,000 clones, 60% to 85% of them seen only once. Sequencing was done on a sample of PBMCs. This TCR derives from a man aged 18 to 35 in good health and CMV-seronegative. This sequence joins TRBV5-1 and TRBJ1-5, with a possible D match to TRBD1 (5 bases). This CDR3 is CASSLTGVSNQPQHF. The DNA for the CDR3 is TGCGCCAGCAGCTTGACGGGGGTCAGCAATCAGCCCCAGCATTTT.